One T cell receptor (beta chain) is described in this entry. Antigen specificity is unknown. The CDR3 extends 3 residues past the end of the read, so its final part is completed from the germline J gene. Assay used: immunoSEQ multiplex PCR; TCRdb lists only in-frame clones, some missing. This table lists about 30,000 clones. Unstimulated regulatory T cells (CD4+CD25+CD127-), CD4+CD25- non-regulatory cells, CD4 and CD8 cells were FACS-sorted from thawed PBMCs. This sample was included in a study of Tregs in tolerant kidney transplant recipients. Study-wide points: Donor-specific Treg expansion exceeded global Treg expansion in tolerant patients, suggesting antigen drive. Validation in larger populations is needed because few patients were studied.

The V segment lost 8 bases and the J segment 8 bases; nucleotides outside the gene matches: 12. This CDR3 has 14 residues. Germline assignment: CDR1 SGHVS and CDR2 FQNEAQ. The sample consisted of CD8+ T cells from blood, taken before the transplant. The genes are TRBV7-8 and TRBJ2-1, with TRBD2 matching 7 bases. This receptor was identified in a human donor who received a combined kidney and bone marrow transplant. The CDR3 here is CASLSWEGRDEQFF. The part of the CDR3 DNA that was read is TGTGCCAGCCTTTCCTGGGAGGGGAGGGATGAG.